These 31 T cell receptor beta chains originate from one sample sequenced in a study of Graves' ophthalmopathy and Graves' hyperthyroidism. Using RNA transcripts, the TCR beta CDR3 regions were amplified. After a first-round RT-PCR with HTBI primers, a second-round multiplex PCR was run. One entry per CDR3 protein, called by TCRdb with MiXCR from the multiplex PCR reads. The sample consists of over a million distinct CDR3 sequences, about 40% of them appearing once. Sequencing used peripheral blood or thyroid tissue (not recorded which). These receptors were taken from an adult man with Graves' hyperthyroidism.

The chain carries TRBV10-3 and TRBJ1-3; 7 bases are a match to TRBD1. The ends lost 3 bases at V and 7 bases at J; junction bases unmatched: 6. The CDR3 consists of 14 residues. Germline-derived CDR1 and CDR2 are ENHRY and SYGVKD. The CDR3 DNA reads TGTGCCATCAGTGACCATGACAGGGTGAACACCATATATTTT. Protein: CAISDHDRVNTIYF.

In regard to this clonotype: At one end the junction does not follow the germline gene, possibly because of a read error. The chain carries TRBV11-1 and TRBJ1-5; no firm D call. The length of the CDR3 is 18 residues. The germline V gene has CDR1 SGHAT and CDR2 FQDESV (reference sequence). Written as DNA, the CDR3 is TGTGCCAGCAGCTTAGTGGGTCATGAGGTGGCGAGCAATCAGCCCCGGCATTTT. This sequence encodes CASSLVGHEVASNQPRHF.

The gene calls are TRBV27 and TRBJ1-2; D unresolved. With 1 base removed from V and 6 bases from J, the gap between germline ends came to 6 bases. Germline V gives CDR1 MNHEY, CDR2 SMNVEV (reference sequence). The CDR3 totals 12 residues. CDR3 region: CASSLYGDGYTF. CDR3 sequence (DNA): TGTGCCAGCAGTTTATATGGGGATGGCTACACCTTC.

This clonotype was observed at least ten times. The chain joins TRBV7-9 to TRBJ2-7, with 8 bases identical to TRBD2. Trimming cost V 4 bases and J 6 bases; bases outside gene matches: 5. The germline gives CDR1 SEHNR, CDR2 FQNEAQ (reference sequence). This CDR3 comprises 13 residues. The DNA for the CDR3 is TGTGCCAGCAGCTCCGGGACTAGTTCCGAGCAGTACTTC. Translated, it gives CASSSGTSSEQYF. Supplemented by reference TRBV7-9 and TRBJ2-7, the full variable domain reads DTGVSQNPRHKITKRGQNVTFRCDPISEHNRLYWYRQTLGQGPEFLTYFQNEAQLEKSRLLSDRFSAERPKGSFSTLEIQRTEQGDSAMYLCASSSGTSSEQYFGPGTRLTVT.

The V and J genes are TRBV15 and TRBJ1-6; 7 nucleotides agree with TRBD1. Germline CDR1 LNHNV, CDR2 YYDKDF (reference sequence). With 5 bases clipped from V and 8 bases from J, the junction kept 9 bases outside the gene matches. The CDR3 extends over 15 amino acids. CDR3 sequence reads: CATSSTGESHSPLHF. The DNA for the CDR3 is TGTGCCACCAGCTCTACAGGGGAGTCACATTCACCCCTCCACTTT. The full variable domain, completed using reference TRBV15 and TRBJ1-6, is DAMVIQNPRYQVTQFGKPVTLSCSQTLNHNVMYWYQQKSSQAPKLLFHYYDKDFNNEADTPDNFQSRRPNTSFCFLDIRSPGLGDTAMYLCATSSTGESHSPLHFGNGTRLTVT.

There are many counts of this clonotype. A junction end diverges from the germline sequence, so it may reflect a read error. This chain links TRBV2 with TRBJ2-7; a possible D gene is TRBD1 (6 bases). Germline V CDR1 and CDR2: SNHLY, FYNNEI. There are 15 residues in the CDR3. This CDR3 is CASREDQGSGYEQYF. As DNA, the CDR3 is TGTGCCAGCAGGGAAGATCAGGGGTCGGGCTACGAGCAGTACTTC. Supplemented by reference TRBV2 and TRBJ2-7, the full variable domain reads EPEVTQTPSHQVTQMGQEVILRCVPISNHLYFYWYRQILGQKVEFLVSFYNNEISEKSEIFDDQFSVERPDGSNFTLKIRSTKLEDSAMYFCASREDQGSGYEQYFGPGTRLTVT.

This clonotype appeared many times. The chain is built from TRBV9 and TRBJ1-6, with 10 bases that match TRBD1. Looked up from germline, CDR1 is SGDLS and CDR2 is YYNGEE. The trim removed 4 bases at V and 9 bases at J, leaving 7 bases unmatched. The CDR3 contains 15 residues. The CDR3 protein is CASSSSGQGTSPLHF. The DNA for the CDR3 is TGTGCCAGCAGCTCTTCGGGACAGGGGACTTCACCCCTCCACTTT.

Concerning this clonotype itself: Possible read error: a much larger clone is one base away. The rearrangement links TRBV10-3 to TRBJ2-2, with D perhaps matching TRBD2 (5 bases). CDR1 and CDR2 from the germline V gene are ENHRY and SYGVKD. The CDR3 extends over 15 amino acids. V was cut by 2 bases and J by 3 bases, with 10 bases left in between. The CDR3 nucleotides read TGTGCCATCAGTGAGGGTCAGGAGGACACCGGGGAGCTGTTTTTT. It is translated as CAISEGQEDTGELFF.

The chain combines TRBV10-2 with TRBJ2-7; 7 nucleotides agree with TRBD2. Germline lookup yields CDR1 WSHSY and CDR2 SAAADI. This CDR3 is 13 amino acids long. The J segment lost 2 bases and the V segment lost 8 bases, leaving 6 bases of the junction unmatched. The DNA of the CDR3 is TGCGCCAGCGGGAGGGGCTCCCCCTACGAGCAGTACTTC. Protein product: CASGRGSPYEQYF.

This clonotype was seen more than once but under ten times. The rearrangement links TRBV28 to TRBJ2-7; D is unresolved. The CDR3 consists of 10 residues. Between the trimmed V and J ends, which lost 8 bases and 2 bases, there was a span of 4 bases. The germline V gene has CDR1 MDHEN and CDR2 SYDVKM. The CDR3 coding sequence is TGTGCCAGCGGGCCCTACGAGCAGTACTTC. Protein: CASGPYEQYF.

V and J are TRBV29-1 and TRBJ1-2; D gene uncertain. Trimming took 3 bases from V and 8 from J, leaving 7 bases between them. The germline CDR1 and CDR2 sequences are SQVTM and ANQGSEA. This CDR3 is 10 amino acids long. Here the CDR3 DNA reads TGCAGCGTTGATCTAAGCGGCTACACCTTC. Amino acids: CSVDLSGYTF.

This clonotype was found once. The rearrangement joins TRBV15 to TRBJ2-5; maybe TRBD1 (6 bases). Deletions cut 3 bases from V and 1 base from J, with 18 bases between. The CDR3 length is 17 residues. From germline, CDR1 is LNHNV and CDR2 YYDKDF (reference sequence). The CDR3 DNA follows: TGTGCCACCAGCAGTTACGGCGTTGTCAGGGGCCAAGAGACCCAGTACTTC. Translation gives CATSSYGVVRGQETQYF.

CDR3 bases: TGTGCCAGCAGCGACAGTTCTGGGAAGAACACTGAAGCTTTCTTT. Protein product: CASSDSSGKNTEAFF. This chain links TRBV7-3 with TRBJ1-1; D might be TRBD1 (5 bases). Germline V gene lookup returns CDR1 SGHTA and CDR2 FQGTGA. This CDR3 spans 15 amino acids. Trimming removed 5 bases at V and 1 base at J, with 14 bases between.

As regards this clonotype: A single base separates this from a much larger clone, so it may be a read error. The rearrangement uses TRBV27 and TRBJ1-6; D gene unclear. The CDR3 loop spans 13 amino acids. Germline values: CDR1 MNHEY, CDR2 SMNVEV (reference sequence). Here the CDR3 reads CATSLSRISPLHF. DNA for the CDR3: TGTGCCACCAGTTTGTCCCGTATTTCACCCCTCCACTTT.

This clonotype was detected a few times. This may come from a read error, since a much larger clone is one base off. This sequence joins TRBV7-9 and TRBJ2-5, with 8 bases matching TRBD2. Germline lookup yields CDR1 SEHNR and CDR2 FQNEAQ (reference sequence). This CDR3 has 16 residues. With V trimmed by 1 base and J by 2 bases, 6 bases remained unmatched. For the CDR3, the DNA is TGTGCCAGCAGCTTAGGAGCGGGAGTGGTTCAAGAGACCCAGTACTTC. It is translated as CASSLGAGVVQETQYF.

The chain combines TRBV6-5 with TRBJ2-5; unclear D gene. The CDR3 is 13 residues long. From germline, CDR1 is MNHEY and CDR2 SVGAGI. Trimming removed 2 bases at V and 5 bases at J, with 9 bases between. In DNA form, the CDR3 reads TGTGCCAGCAGTTACATGGGAATCGAGACCCAGTACTTC. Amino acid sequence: CASSYMGIETQYF.

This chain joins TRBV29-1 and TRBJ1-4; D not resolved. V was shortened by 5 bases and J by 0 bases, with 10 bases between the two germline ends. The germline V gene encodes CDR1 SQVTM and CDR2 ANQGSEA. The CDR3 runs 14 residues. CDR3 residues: CSVTPGATNEKLFF. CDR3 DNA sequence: TGCAGCGTTACCCCAGGTGCAACTAATGAAAAACTGTTTTTT. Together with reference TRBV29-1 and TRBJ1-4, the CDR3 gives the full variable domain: SAVISQKPSRDICQRGTSLTIQCQVDSQVTMMFWYRQQPGQSLTLIATANQGSEATYESGFVIDKFPISRPNLTFSTLTVSNMSPEDSSIYLCSVTPGATNEKLFFGSGTQLSVL.

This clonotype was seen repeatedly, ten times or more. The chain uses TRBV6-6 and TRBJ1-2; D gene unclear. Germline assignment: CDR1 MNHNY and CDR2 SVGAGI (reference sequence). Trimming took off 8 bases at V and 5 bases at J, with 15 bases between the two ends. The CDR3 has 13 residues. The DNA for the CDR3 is TGTGCCAGCTCGACTTGGTCTGCTTATGGCTACACCTTC. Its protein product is CASSTWSAYGYTF.

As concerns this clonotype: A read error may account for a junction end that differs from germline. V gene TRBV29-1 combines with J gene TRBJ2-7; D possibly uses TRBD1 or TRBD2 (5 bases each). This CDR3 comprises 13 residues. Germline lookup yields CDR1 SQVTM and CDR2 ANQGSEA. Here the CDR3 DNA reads TGTAGCGTTGAGGGTGGTCCAGGGAACGAGCAGTACTTC. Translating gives CSVEGGPGNEQYF.

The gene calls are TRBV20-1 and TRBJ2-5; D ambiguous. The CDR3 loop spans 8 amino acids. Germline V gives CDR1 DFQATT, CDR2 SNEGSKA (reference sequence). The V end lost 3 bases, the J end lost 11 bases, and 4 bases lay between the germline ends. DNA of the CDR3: TGCAGTGCTAGCGGACAGTACTTC. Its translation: CSASGQYF.

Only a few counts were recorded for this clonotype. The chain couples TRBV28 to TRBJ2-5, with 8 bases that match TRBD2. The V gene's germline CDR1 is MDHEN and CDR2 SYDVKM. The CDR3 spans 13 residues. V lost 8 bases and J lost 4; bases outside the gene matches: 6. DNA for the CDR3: TGTGCCAGCTTCGCGGGGGGCGCAGAGACCCAGTACTTC. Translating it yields CASFAGGAETQYF. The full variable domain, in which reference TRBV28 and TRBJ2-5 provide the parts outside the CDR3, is DVKVTQSSRYLVKRTGEKVFLECVQDMDHENMFWYRQDPGLGLRLIYFSYDVKMKEKGDIPEGYSVSREKKERFSLILESASTNQTSMYLCASFAGGAETQYFGPGTRLLVL.

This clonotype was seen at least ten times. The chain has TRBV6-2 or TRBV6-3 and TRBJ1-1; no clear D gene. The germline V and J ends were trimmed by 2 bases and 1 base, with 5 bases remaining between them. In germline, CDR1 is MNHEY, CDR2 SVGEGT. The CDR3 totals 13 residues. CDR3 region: CASSYAENTEAFF. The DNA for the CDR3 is TGTGCCAGCAGTTACGCGGAGAACACTGAAGCTTTCTTT.

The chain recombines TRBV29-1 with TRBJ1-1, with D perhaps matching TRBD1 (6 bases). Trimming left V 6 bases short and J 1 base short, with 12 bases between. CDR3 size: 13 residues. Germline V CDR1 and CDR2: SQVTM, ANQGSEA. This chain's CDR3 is CSVPGTSNTEAFF. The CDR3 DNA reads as TGCAGCGTGCCCGGGACATCGAACACTGAAGCTTTCTTT.

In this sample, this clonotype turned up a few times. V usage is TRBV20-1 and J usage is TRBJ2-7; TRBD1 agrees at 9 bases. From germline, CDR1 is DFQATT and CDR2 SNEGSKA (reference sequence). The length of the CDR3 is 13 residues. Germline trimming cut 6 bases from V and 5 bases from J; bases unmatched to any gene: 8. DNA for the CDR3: TGCAGTGCGCCGAGACAGGGGGTCCACGAGCAGTACTTC. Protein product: CSAPRQGVHEQYF.

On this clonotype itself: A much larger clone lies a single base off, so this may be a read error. CDR3 nucleotides: TGTGCCAGCAGTTTGCCAGGACATCGACAAGAGACCCAGTACTTC. This sequence encodes CASSLPGHRQETQYF. The chain uses TRBV6-5 and TRBJ2-5; perhaps TRBD1 as D (5 bases). Trimming removed 4 bases from V and 2 bases from J, with 14 bases in between. The CDR3 is made up of 15 amino acids. CDR1 is MNHEY and CDR2 is SVGAGI in the germline V gene.

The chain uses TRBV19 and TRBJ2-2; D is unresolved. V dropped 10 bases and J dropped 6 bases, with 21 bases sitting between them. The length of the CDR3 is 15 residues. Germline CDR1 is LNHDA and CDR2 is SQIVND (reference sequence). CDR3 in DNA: TGTGCCAACAGTTTCCTACAAGGGCTGGCCGGGGAGCTGTTTTTT. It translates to CANSFLQGLAGELFF.

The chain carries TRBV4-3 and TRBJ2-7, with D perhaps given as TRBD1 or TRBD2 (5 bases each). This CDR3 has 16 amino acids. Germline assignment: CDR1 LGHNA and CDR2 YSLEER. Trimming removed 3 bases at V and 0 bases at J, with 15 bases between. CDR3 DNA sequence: TGCGCCAGCAGCCATGCCGGGACGGTGAGCTCCTACGAGCAGTACTTC. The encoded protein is CASSHAGTVSSYEQYF.

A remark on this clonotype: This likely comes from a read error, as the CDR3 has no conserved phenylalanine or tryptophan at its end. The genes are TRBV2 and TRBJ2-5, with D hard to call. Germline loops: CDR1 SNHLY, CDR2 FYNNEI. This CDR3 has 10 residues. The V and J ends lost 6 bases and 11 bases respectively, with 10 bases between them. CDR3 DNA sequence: TGTGCCAGCAGGTACAAGGCGCAGTACTCC. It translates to CASRYKAQYS.

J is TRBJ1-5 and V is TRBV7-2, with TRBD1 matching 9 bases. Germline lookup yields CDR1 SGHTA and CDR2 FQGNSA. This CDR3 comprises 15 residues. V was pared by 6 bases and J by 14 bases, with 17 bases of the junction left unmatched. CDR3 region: CASSLTGTGMAGEHF. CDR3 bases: TGTGCCAGCAGTCTAACCGGGACAGGGATGGCCGGGGAGCATTTT. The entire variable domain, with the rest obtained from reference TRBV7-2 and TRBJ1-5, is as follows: GAGVSQSPSNKVTEKGKDVELRCDPISGHTALYWYRQSLGQGLEFLIYFQGNSAPDKSGLPSDRFSAERTGGSVSTLTIQRTQQEDSAVYLCASSLTGTGMAGEHFGDGTRLSIL.

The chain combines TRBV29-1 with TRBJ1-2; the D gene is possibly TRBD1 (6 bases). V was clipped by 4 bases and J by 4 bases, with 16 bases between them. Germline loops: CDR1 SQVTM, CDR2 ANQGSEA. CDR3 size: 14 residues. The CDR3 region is CSVARGILSYGYTF. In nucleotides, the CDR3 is TGCAGCGTTGCCAGGGGAATCCTCTCCTATGGCTACACCTTC.

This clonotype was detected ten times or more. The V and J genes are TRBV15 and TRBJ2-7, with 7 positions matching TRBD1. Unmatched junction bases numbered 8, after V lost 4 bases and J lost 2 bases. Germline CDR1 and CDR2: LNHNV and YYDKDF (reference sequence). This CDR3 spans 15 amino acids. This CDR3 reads CATSTGRDSPYEQYF. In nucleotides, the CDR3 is TGTGCCACCAGCACCGGCCGGGACAGCCCCTACGAGCAGTACTTC. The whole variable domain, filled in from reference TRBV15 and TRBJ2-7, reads DAMVIQNPRYQVTQFGKPVTLSCSQTLNHNVMYWYQQKSSQAPKLLFHYYDKDFNNEADTPDNFQSRRPNTSFCFLDIRSPGLGDTAMYLCATSTGRDSPYEQYFGPGTRLTVT.